Listed here are 28 T cell receptor beta chains from one sample, sequenced in a study of identifying expanded T cells in peripheral blood. Here immunoSEQ multiplex PCR was the method, and the copy in TCRdb shows in-frame clones only, minus some. The data show 95,000 to 100,000 clones, about 83% seen once. Sequencing was carried out using blood. These receptors were collected from a person aged 18 to 75 in good health.

V gene TRBV4-1 combines with J gene TRBJ1-2; D not certain. The CDR3 length is 15 residues. V was cut by 0 bases and J by 0 bases, with 8 bases left in between. Germline CDR1 reads MGHRA; CDR2 reads YSYEKL. CDR3: CASSQEILSNYGYTF. In DNA, the CDR3 is TGCGCCAGCAGCCAAGAAATATTGTCTAACTATGGCTACACCTTC.

In this sample, this clone turned up once. V usage is TRBV28 and J usage is TRBJ1-4, with D uncertain. With 0 bases removed from V and 4 bases from J, the gap between germline ends came to 9 bases. Germline CDR1 reads MDHEN; CDR2 reads SYDVKM. This CDR3 has 15 amino acids. CDR3 in DNA: TGTGCCAGCAGTTTATGGGGCAGCCGTAATGAAAAACTGTTTTTT. Translating gives CASSLWGSRNEKLFF.

This chain connects TRBV18 to TRBJ1-2, with 11 bases lining up with TRBD1. Germline CDR1 reads KGHSH; CDR2 reads LQKENI. Losses at the gene ends were 0 bases for V and 4 bases for J; bases not matched to a gene: 7. The CDR3 is 17 amino acids. The CDR3 DNA sequence: TGTGCCAGCTCACCACCCATGCCCGGGACAGGGGGCTATGGCTACACCTTC. It encodes CASSPPMPGTGGYGYTF.

The chain is built from TRBV7-2 and TRBJ1-2, with D unresolved. The CDR3 extends over 16 amino acids. Germline loops: CDR1 SGHTA, CDR2 FQGNSA. With 1 base removed from V and 3 bases from J, the gap between germline ends came to 15 bases. CDR3 in DNA: TGTGCCAGCAGCTTAGTGGGGTCAAACTACGACTATGGCTACACCTTC. Translated, it gives CASSLVGSNYDYGYTF.

V and J are TRBV5-1 and TRBJ2-1; unclear D gene. Trimming shortened V by 5 bases and J by 0 bases, and 12 bases separated the two germline ends. The CDR3 is made up of 15 amino acids. From germline, CDR1 is SGHRS and CDR2 YFSETQ. CDR3 residues: CASSWTESSYNEQFF. Here the CDR3 DNA reads TGCGCCAGCAGTTGGACGGAGAGCTCCTACAATGAGCAGTTCTTC.

V is TRBV10-3 and J is TRBJ1-5, with D maybe TRBD1 (6 bases). Deletions cut 8 bases from V and 0 bases from J, with 17 bases between. Germline CDR1 is ENHRY and CDR2 is SYGVKD. The CDR3 spans 16 residues. The CDR3 loop is CAIGEGGAHSNQPQHF. The CDR3 DNA follows: TGTGCCATCGGGGAGGGGGGGGCTCATAGCAATCAGCCCCAGCATTTT.

The J gene is TRBJ1-1, the V gene TRBV7-6, with 7 bases lining up with TRBD1. This CDR3 region has 14 residues. Germline V gene lookup returns CDR1 SGHVS and CDR2 FNYEAQ. The trim removed 1 base at V and 4 bases at J, leaving 3 bases unmatched. CDR3 sequence reads: CASSLVQGSTEAFF. CDR3 nucleotides: TGTGCCAGCAGCTTAGTACAGGGGTCCACTGAAGCTTTCTTT.

V usage is TRBV30 and J usage is TRBJ1-3; possible D gene TRBD1, 6 bases. With 8 bases removed from V and 4 bases from J, the gap between germline ends came to 18 bases. The CDR3 covers 14 residues. In germline, CDR1 is GTSNPN, CDR2 SVGIG (reference sequence). The CDR3 is CAASRGSGGNTIYF. The CDR3 bases are TGTGCCGCCTCCAGGGGATCGGGGGGAAACACCATATATTTT.

The gene calls are TRBV7-8 and TRBJ2-7; 9 nucleotides match TRBD1. The V gene end was trimmed by 3 bases and the J gene end by 1 base; junction bases not matched to a gene: 7. Germline V lookup: CDR1 SGHVS, CDR2 FQNEAQ. The CDR3 length is 16 residues. DNA of the CDR3: TGTGCCAGCAGCTTCCATACAGGGGGCAGGTCCTACGAGCAGTACTTC. It codes for CASSFHTGGRSYEQYF.

This chain links TRBV18 with TRBJ1-2; 10 bases line up with TRBD1. The V and J ends lost 3 bases and 8 bases, in that order; junction bases with no gene match: 6. The germline CDR1 and CDR2 sequences are KGHSH and LQKENI. The CDR3 sequence is 14 residues long. The CDR3 nucleotides read TGTGCCAGCTCACCTGCCGGGACAGGGGAAGGCTACACCTTC. As protein: CASSPAGTGEGYTF.

The chain has TRBV1 and TRBJ1-2; the D call in the table, TRBD1, was not verified against the DNA. TRBV1 is flagged as a pseudogene. The CDR3 extends over 15 amino acids. CDR3 sequence: CTSSSMTEINYGYTF. DNA for the CDR3: TGCACCAGCAGTTCCATGACAGAAATAAACTATGGCTACACCTTC.

The chain is built from TRBV7-6 and TRBJ2-3, with D uncertain. The CDR3 is 14 residues long. Germline lookup yields CDR1 SGHVS and CDR2 FNYEAQ. The V end was cut by 4 bases, the J end by 2 bases, with 10 bases between. CDR3 nucleotide sequence: TGTGCCAGCAGCTCGAGAAGATACACAGATACGCAGTATTTT. This codes for CASSSRRYTDTQYF.

The chain is built from TRBV4-3 and TRBJ2-1; 8 bases line up with TRBD1. Trimming removed 5 bases from V and 7 bases from J; junction bases left unmatched: 7. Germline V lookup: CDR1 LGHNA, CDR2 YSLEER. The CDR3 has 14 amino acids. This CDR3 reads CASSKDRVLNEQFF. The CDR3 coding sequence is TGCGCCAGCAGCAAGGACAGGGTACTGAATGAGCAGTTCTTC.

This chain links TRBV19 with TRBJ2-7; possible D gene TRBD1, 6 bases. Looked up from germline, CDR1 is LNHDA and CDR2 is SQIVND (reference sequence). This CDR3 is built from 14 residues. V was trimmed by 3 bases and J by 3 bases, leaving 12 bases between them. The CDR3 bases are TGTGCCAGTAGTATCGGAAGAGGGGGCTACGAGCAGTACTTC. This translates into CASSIGRGGYEQYF.

This chain links TRBV4-3 with TRBJ1-1; a possible D gene is TRBD1 (6 bases). The germline V and J ends were trimmed by 0 bases and 4 bases, with 15 bases remaining between them. The CDR3 runs to 16 residues. Germline CDR1 and CDR2: LGHNA and YSLEER. DNA for the CDR3: TGCGCCAGCAGCCAAGAGCGGGGGCGCTGGGGCACTGAAGCTTTCTTT. It codes for CASSQERGRWGTEAFF.

The rearrangement joins TRBV18 to TRBJ2-7; TRBD1 agrees at 12 bases. CDR1 KGHSH and CDR2 LQKENI come from the germline V gene. The CDR3 spans 17 residues. J was trimmed by 4 bases and V by 6 bases; bases with no gene match: 13. CDR3 sequence (DNA): TGTGCCAGCTCCCAAACGGGACCGGGACAGGGGGCGTACGAGCAGTACTTC. This gives the protein CASSQTGPGQGAYEQYF.

V usage is TRBV15 and J usage is TRBJ1-4; the D is unclear. This CDR3 is built from 17 residues. Per germline, CDR1 LNHNV and CDR2 YYDKDF (reference sequence). Trimming shortened V by 1 base and J by 0 bases, and 12 bases separated the two germline ends. The CDR3 bases are TGTGCCACCAGCAGAGTCTTTAGTTCCGCAACTAATGAAAAACTGTTTTTT. Translated, it gives CATSRVFSSATNEKLFF.

The rearrangement links TRBV5-4 to TRBJ2-7; 8 bases agree with TRBD1. The germline V gene encodes CDR1 SGHNT and CDR2 YYREEE (reference sequence). The V and J ends lost 4 bases and 2 bases, in that order; junction bases with no gene match: 11. The length of the CDR3 is 16 residues. DNA of the CDR3: TGTGCCAGCAGCCCTGGTAGGACAGGGATGACCTACGAGCAGTACTTC. Amino acid sequence: CASSPGRTGMTYEQYF.

The chain employs TRBV2 and TRBJ2-5, with TRBD2 identical over 8 bases. Germline assignment: CDR1 SNHLY and CDR2 FYNNEI. The CDR3 totals 15 residues. Trimming cost V 5 bases and J 3 bases; bases outside gene matches: 8. CDR3 nucleotides: TGTGCCAGCAGTTACCTACTAGCGGCCGAAGAGACCCAGTACTTC. Protein: CASSYLLAAEETQYF.

The chain joins TRBV6-5 to TRBJ1-1, with a possible D match to TRBD1 (6 bases). Germline CDR1 is MNHEY and CDR2 is SVGAGI. The CDR3 extends over 15 amino acids. Trimming cost V 1 base and J 0 bases, with 9 bases left between them. The chain's CDR3 is CASSYWGAMNTEAFF. The CDR3 DNA follows: TGTGCCAGCAGTTACTGGGGGGCAATGAACACTGAAGCTTTCTTT.

The genes are TRBV27 and TRBJ1-6; 8 nucleotides align to TRBD1. Looked up from germline, CDR1 is MNHEY and CDR2 is SMNVEV (reference sequence). The CDR3 extends over 18 amino acids. Trimming cost V 6 bases and J 0 bases; bases outside gene matches: 10. The CDR3 DNA sequence: TGTGCCAGCAGCCTCCGGGGGGACAGGAGCTCCTATAATTCACCCCTCCACTTT. Its translation: CASSLRGDRSSYNSPLHF.

This clone was observed a handful of times. The chain is built from TRBV25-1 and TRBJ2-7; 7 bases agree with TRBD1. V was clipped by 10 bases and J by 8 bases; unmatched bases: 11. The CDR3 is 12 residues long. Germline lookup yields CDR1 MGHDK and CDR2 SYGVNS. The CDR3 sequence: CATFGQGVKQYF. The CDR3 DNA reads TGTGCCACGTTCGGGCAGGGGGTAAAGCAGTACTTC.

The genes are TRBV27 and TRBJ2-7; TRBD1 or TRBD2 may be the D gene (5 bases each). V lost 1 base and J lost 2, with 15 bases in between. Germline V gene lookup returns CDR1 MNHEY and CDR2 SMNVEV (reference sequence). The CDR3 has 16 amino acids. CDR3 amino acids: CASSLWGNTSPYEQYF. The DNA for the CDR3 is TGTGCCAGCAGTTTATGGGGGAACACGAGCCCCTACGAGCAGTACTTC.

The gene calls are TRBV2 and TRBJ2-5; D possibly uses TRBD1 or TRBD2 (6 bases each). Between the trimmed V and J ends, which lost 0 bases and 10 bases, there was a span of 18 bases. CDR1 SNHLY and CDR2 FYNNEI come from the germline V gene. This CDR3 spans 15 amino acids. CDR3 DNA: TGTGCCAGCAGTGAAGCCTATGGCGGGATAGGGGGCCAGTACTTC. Its translation is CASSEAYGGIGGQYF.

The J gene is TRBJ1-1, the V gene TRBV6-5, with 8 positions matching TRBD1. From germline, CDR1 is MNHEY and CDR2 SVGAGI. The CDR3 is 15 residues long. V trimming: 6 bases; J trimming: 3 bases; junction bases outside the gene matches: 9. CDR3 loop: CASSRTLTGDTEAFF. In DNA, the CDR3 is TGTGCCAGCAGCAGAACACTGACAGGGGACACTGAAGCTTTCTTT.

The CDR3 DNA reads TGTGCCAGCGCTACAGCGGGGGAGAGCGAGACCCAGTACTTC. Its protein is CASATAGESETQYF. V and J are TRBV6-5 and TRBJ2-5; 8 bases align to TRBD2. CDR3 length: 14 residues. The V and J ends lost 8 bases and 5 bases, in that order; junction bases with no gene match: 10. Per the germline V gene, CDR1 is MNHEY and CDR2 is SVGAGI.

The rearrangement joins TRBV9 to TRBJ2-3, with D possibly matching TRBD2 (7 bases). The ends were cut back, 3 bases at V and 2 bases at J, with 16 bases in the middle. CDR3 length: 16 amino acids. Looked up from germline, CDR1 is SGDLS and CDR2 is YYNGEE. CDR3 nucleotides: TGTGCCAGCAGCGGAGGGGGGGAGGATTTCACAGATACGCAGTATTTT. It specifies CASSGGGEDFTDTQYF. Combining the CDR3 with reference TRBV9 and TRBJ2-3 gives the whole variable domain DSGVTQTPKHLITATGQRVTLRCSPRSGDLSVYWYQQSLDQGLQFLIQYYNGEERAKGNILERFSAQQFPDLHSELNLSSLELGDSALYFCASSGGGEDFTDTQYFGPGTRLTVL.

The chain links TRBV19 to TRBJ1-4, with 9 bases aligning to TRBD1. The CDR3 has 12 amino acids. CDR1 is LNHDA, CDR2 SQIVND, per germline (reference sequence). J gave up 8 bases and V 9 bases, and 4 bases lay outside the gene matches. CDR3 in amino acids: CASRDREEKLFF. In DNA form, the CDR3 reads TGTGCCAGCCGGGACAGGGAAGAAAAACTGTTTTTT.